This passage covers 20 T cell receptor beta chains from one sample sequenced in a study of blood T cell repertoires in COVID-19. TCRdb keeps only in-frame clones here, not all; method: immunoSEQ multiplex PCR. The table includes 250,000 or so clones, 70% to 85% detected once. The sequencing input was PBMCs or T cells enriched from blood (not recorded which). The source is a man aged 60 to 69 who had recovered from COVID-19.

The rearrangement joins TRBV12-3 or TRBV12-4 to TRBJ2-1, with D maybe TRBD1 (5 bases). Trimming took 5 bases from V and 7 from J, leaving 12 bases between them. This CDR3 region has 13 residues. The CDR3 spells CASSIDSRNEQFF. In DNA form, the CDR3 reads TGTGCCAGCAGTATTGACAGTCGGAATGAGCAGTTCTTC.

The chain uses TRBV19 and TRBJ2-1; no firm D call. This CDR3 has 13 residues. Trimming pared 6 bases from V and 2 bases from J, leaving 8 bases between. The V gene's germline CDR1 is LNHDA and CDR2 SQIVND (reference sequence). This chain's CDR3 is CASRGRAYNEQFF. The CDR3 region has the DNA TGTGCCAGTAGGGGCAGAGCCTACAATGAGCAGTTCTTC.

This rearrangement joins TRBV7-2 to TRBJ2-2, with a possible D match to TRBD2 (6 bases). Trimming removed 3 bases from V and 3 bases from J, with 17 bases in between. Germline V gene sequence: CDR1 SGHTA, CDR2 FQGNSA. CDR3 length equals 17 residues. Here the CDR3 reads CASSFPPTGDDTGELFF. The CDR3 bases are TGTGCCAGCAGCTTCCCCCCTACGGGGGACGACACCGGGGAGCTGTTTTTT.

A single count supports this clone. The same CDR3 arises from other DNA sequences in this sample as well. The rearrangement links TRBV4-3 to TRBJ1-5; D unclear. The CDR3 sequence is 13 residues long. Germline V gene data show CDR1 as LGHNA and CDR2 as YSLEER. V was cut by 0 bases and J by 5 bases, with 5 bases left in between. The CDR3, as DNA: TGCGCCAGCAGCCAAGATCTAGATCAGCCCCAGCATTTT. Translating gives CASSQDLDQPQHF.

The chain links TRBV5-6 to TRBJ1-2, with D unclear. Germline V lookup: CDR1 SGHDT, CDR2 YYEEEE. The CDR3 contains 13 residues. V was pared by 2 bases and J by 6 bases, with 11 bases between. Here the CDR3 DNA reads TGTGCCAGCAGCTTTCAGTCGCCTGATGGCTACACCTTC. It yields the protein CASSFQSPDGYTF.

The V gene is TRBV29-1, the J gene TRBJ2-3, with 11 positions matching TRBD2. The trim removed 7 bases at V and 1 base at J, leaving 4 bases unmatched. Germline CDR1 and CDR2: SQVTM and ANQGSEA. This CDR3 region has 14 residues. CDR3 coding DNA: TGCAGCGCGTGGACTAGCGGGCGCACAGATACGCAGTATTTT. Translating it yields CSAWTSGRTDTQYF.

The rearrangement uses TRBV7-8 and TRBJ1-5; tentatively, D is TRBD1 (6 bases). In germline, CDR1 is SGHVS, CDR2 FQNEAQ. This CDR3 has 16 residues. Trimming removed 0 bases at V and 0 bases at J, with 9 bases between. CDR3 in amino acids: CASSLAAGDSNQPQHF. The CDR3 DNA reads as TGTGCCAGCAGCTTAGCTGCAGGGGATAGCAATCAGCCCCAGCATTTT.

V usage is TRBV27 and J usage is TRBJ1-5; TRBD1 agrees at 7 bases. Germline V gene lookup returns CDR1 MNHEY and CDR2 SMNVEV (reference sequence). CDR3 length: 15 residues. The V and J ends lost 7 bases and 1 base, in that order; junction bases with no gene match: 7. In nucleotides, the CDR3 is TGTGCCAGCAACCTACCGGGACAGAGCAATCAGCCCCAGCATTTT. This codes for CASNLPGQSNQPQHF.

This chain links TRBV7-8 with TRBJ1-1; D is ambiguous. V shed 5 bases and J shed 1 base, with 20 bases lying between them. Germline CDR1 SGHVS, CDR2 FQNEAQ. The CDR3 runs 17 residues. CDR3 sequence: CASSRHLDKMTNTEAFF. CDR3 DNA sequence: TGTGCCAGCAGCCGCCATTTAGACAAGATGACGAACACTGAAGCTTTCTTT.

The chain employs TRBV27 and TRBJ2-7; 10 bases align to TRBD2. This CDR3 is 14 amino acids long. Germline CDR1 is MNHEY and CDR2 is SMNVEV (reference sequence). The V segment lost 6 bases and the J segment 6 bases; nucleotides outside the gene matches: 8. DNA for the CDR3: TGTGCCAGCAGGCCCGATCTAGCGGGGGCCGAGCAGTACTTC. This encodes CASRPDLAGAEQYF.

This chain uses TRBV18 with TRBJ2-4; tentatively, D is TRBD2 (5 bases). V shed 0 bases and J shed 1 base, with 10 bases lying between them. The CDR3 extends over 16 amino acids. Looked up from germline, CDR1 is KGHSH and CDR2 is LQKENI. The CDR3 DNA is TGTGCCAGCTCACCACCGAGGGTTGGGGCCAAAAACATTCAGTACTTC. This codes for CASSPPRVGAKNIQYF.

This rearrangement joins TRBV19 to TRBJ1-1; 8 nucleotides match TRBD1. The length of the CDR3 is 15 residues. In germline, CDR1 is LNHDA, CDR2 SQIVND (reference sequence). The V segment lost 6 bases and the J segment 4 bases; nucleotides outside the gene matches: 10. The CDR3, as DNA: TGTGCCAGTAGCACAACCAGGGGGCGCGGCACTGAAGCTTTCTTT. Protein sequence: CASSTTRGRGTEAFF.

The rearrangement links TRBV24-1 to TRBJ1-4; 8 bases line up with TRBD1. V lost 3 bases, J lost 7 bases, and 6 bases stayed unmatched. CDR1 and CDR2 (germline): KGHDR, SFDVKD. This CDR3 spans 15 amino acids. This chain's CDR3 is CATSDGETGVEKLFF. CDR3 bases: TGTGCCACCAGTGATGGGGAGACAGGGGTTGAAAAACTGTTTTTT.

The V and J genes are TRBV5-1 and TRBJ2-7; D is unclear. V was shortened by 0 bases and J by 2 bases, with 6 bases between the two germline ends. The CDR3 has 13 amino acids. Germline V gene sequence: CDR1 SGHRS, CDR2 YFSETQ. CDR3 in DNA: TGCGCCAGCAGCTTGGGGGCAGCCTACGAGCAGTACTTC. Translated, it gives CASSLGAAYEQYF.

This chain uses TRBV5-1 with TRBJ1-1; D possibly corresponds to TRBD1 (5 bases). Germline lookup yields CDR1 SGHRS and CDR2 YFSETQ. The CDR3 extends over 15 amino acids. V was pared by 0 bases and J by 4 bases, with 13 bases between. This CDR3 reads CASSLARWGGTEAFF. DNA of the CDR3: TGCGCCAGCAGCTTGGCGCGATGGGGGGGCACTGAAGCTTTCTTT.

V usage is TRBV18 and J usage is TRBJ1-1; D is uncertain. The CDR3 totals 14 residues. Germline V gene data show CDR1 as KGHSH and CDR2 as LQKENI. V was cut by 6 bases and J by 7 bases, with 18 bases left in between. The CDR3 coding sequence is TGTGCCAGCTCTCCAAACCCGGGTTTCGGTGAAGCTTTCTTT. Its protein product is CASSPNPGFGEAFF.

The chain carries TRBV7-2 and TRBJ2-1; 15 bases are a match to TRBD2. The CDR3 contains 16 residues. Per germline, CDR1 SGHTA and CDR2 FQGNSA. J was trimmed by 8 bases and V by 3 bases; bases with no gene match: 5. CDR3 loop: CASSFRTSGGADEQFF. CDR3 nucleotides: TGTGCCAGCAGCTTCCGGACTAGCGGGGGGGCCGATGAGCAGTTCTTC.

The J gene is TRBJ1-6, the V gene TRBV5-1; 11 bases match TRBD1. V was pared by 3 bases and J by 10 bases, with 3 bases of the junction left unmatched. Germline V lookup: CDR1 SGHRS, CDR2 YFSETQ. The CDR3 has 14 residues. This CDR3 reads CASSSGTGGSPLHF. The CDR3 nucleotides read TGCGCCAGCAGCTCCGGGACAGGGGGATCACCCCTCCACTTT.

This chain uses TRBV5-4 with TRBJ2-1, with 8 nucleotides matching TRBD2. The CDR3 has 14 amino acids. CDR1 is SGHNT and CDR2 is YYREEE in the germline V gene (reference sequence). Trimming at V came to 2 bases and at J to 9 bases, leaving 7 bases not matched to a gene. The CDR3 sequence is CASSFRGGQGEQFF. CDR3 coding DNA: TGTGCCAGCAGCTTTCGGGGGGGCCAAGGTGAGCAGTTCTTC.

In this sample, this clone turned up a few times. V usage is TRBV6-5 and J usage is TRBJ2-5; 8 bases align to TRBD1. The germline V gene has CDR1 MNHEY and CDR2 SVGAGI. The CDR3 consists of 16 residues. The J segment lost 6 bases and the V segment lost 4 bases, leaving 13 bases of the junction unmatched. CDR3 region: CASSSNPGTGQQTQYF. The CDR3 nucleotides read TGTGCCAGCAGTTCCAACCCCGGGACAGGTCAACAGACCCAGTACTTC.